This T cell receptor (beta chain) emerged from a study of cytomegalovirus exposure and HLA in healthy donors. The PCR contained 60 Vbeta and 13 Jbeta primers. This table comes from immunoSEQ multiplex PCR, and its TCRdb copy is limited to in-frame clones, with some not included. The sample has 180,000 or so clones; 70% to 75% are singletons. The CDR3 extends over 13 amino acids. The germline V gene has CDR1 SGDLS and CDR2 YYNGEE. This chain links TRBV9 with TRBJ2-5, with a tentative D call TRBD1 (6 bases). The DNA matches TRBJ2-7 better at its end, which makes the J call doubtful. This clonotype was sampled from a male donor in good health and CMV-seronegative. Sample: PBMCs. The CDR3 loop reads CASSGTESYEQYF. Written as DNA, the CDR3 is TGTGCCAGCAGCGGGACAGAGTCCTACGAGCAGTACTTC.